This T cell receptor (beta chain) stems from a study of blood T cell repertoires in COVID-19. Study summary: Nucleic acid was either cDNA or gDNA, and it came from T cells, B-cell-depleted T cells, or PBMCs.

Generated by immunoSEQ multiplex PCR, the TCRdb table keeps only in-frame clones and is missing some. This table has about 130,000 clones, approximately 85% appearing once. This receptor was taken from a human donor in a cohort sampled during active COVID-19. The sequencing input was peripheral blood.

The DNA for the CDR3 is TGTGCCAGCAGCTTGGAATGGAGGGTAACTGAAGCTTTCTTT. It translates to CASSLEWRVTEAFF. This sequence joins TRBV5-8 and TRBJ1-1; D is unclear. With 0 bases removed from V and 5 bases from J, the gap between germline ends came to 11 bases. In germline, CDR1 is SGHTS, CDR2 YDEGEE. The CDR3 is 14 residues long.